The sequence of this TCR beta chain was determined in a study of cytomegalovirus exposure and HLA in healthy donors. It was with 60 Vbeta and 13 Jbeta primers that the PCR ran. Libraries were prepared by immunoSEQ multiplex PCR; TCRdb keeps only in-frame clonotypes and omits some of them. This table has a few hundred thousand clones, 75% to 80% appearing once. There are 13 residues in the CDR3. Losses at the gene ends were 6 bases for V and 10 bases for J; bases not matched to a gene: 6. CDR1 is MNHEY and CDR2 is SVGAGI in the germline V gene. J is TRBJ1-6 and V is TRBV6-5, with 7 bases aligning to TRBD1. This clonotype originated in a young man in good health and CMV-seronegative. Material: PBMCs. The CDR3: CASRRQGSSPLHF. The CDR3 DNA is TGTGCCAGCAGGCGACAGGGATCGTCACCCCTCCACTTT.